The 5 T cell receptor beta chains below were found in one sample sequenced in a study of quantifying T cell responses using KT2 cells. The overall study: RNA was reverse transcribed with TCR alpha and beta constant-region primers.

Each cDNA got a UMI-containing oligo ligated at its 3' end. First-round PCR used three to five cycles and beta primers RC1.1 and RC1.2 covering TRBC1 and TRBC2. MiXCR, run by TCRdb on the UMI-ligation and nested PCR reads, gives a single entry per CDR3 protein. The table lists about 33,000 distinct CDR3 sequences, approximately 10% of them singletons, with around 9.8% in the top ten. Sample: PBMCs spiked with cells of the T cell clone KT2. These receptors were collected from a human donor.

Many counts were recorded for this clonotype. The CDR3 region is CSVEKGVGYGYTF. The CDR3 coding sequence is TGCAGCGTTGAAAAGGGAGTAGGCTATGGCTACACCTTC. The chain carries TRBV29-1 and TRBJ1-2, with D uncertain. The CDR3 totals 13 residues. V was clipped by 2 bases and J by 4 bases, with 11 bases between them. CDR1 is SQVTM and CDR2 is ANQGSEA in the germline V gene. Supplemented by reference TRBV29-1 and TRBJ1-2, the full variable domain reads SAVISQKPSRDICQRGTSLTIQCQVDSQVTMMFWYRQQPGQSLTLIATANQGSEATYESGFVIDKFPISRPNLTFSTLTVSNMSPEDSSIYLCSVEKGVGYGYTFGSGTRLTVV.

This clonotype appeared a few times. V is TRBV20-1 and J is TRBJ1-2, with 9 bases lining up with TRBD1. Per the germline V gene, CDR1 is DFQATT and CDR2 is SNEGSKA (reference sequence). CDR3 length: 14 residues. V trimming: 3 bases; J trimming: 7 bases; junction bases outside the gene matches: 9. The CDR3 nucleotides are TGCAGTGCTAGGGACAGGGGTAGGCTAGGTGGCTACACCTTC. This sequence encodes CSARDRGRLGGYTF.

The V call is TRBV20-1, the J call TRBJ1-1; D remains ambiguous. This CDR3 is 12 amino acids long. V shed 3 bases and J shed 4 bases, with 9 bases lying between them. Germline assignment: CDR1 DFQATT and CDR2 SNEGSKA (reference sequence). The CDR3 here is CSASWRATEAFF. The DNA for the CDR3 is TGCAGTGCTAGCTGGAGGGCCACTGAAGCTTTCTTT.

The genes are TRBV12-3 or TRBV12-4 and TRBJ1-1; 8 bases fit TRBD1. V gave up 4 bases and J gave up 4 bases; unmatched junction bases: 5. The CDR3 consists of 14 residues. The CDR3, as DNA: TGTGCCAGCAGTTCAACAGGGGGGAGCACTGAAGCTTTCTTT. Its protein is CASSSTGGSTEAFF.

This clonotype was found a few times. The chain has TRBV30 and TRBJ1-2; weak D call: TRBD1 (5 bases). Germline V lookup: CDR1 GTSNPN, CDR2 SVGIG (reference sequence). This CDR3 has 17 amino acids. The germline V and J ends were trimmed by 3 bases and 0 bases, with 20 bases remaining between them. The CDR3 sequence is CAWRVRMGTQANYGYTF. In DNA form, the CDR3 reads TGTGCCTGGAGGGTAAGGATGGGGACGCAAGCTAACTATGGCTACACCTTC.